The 12 T cell receptor beta chains listed next were all sequenced from one sample in a study of T cell changes during pregnancy in multiple sclerosis. Some clones are missing from TCRdb's copy, which holds only in-frame ones; the method was immunoSEQ multiplex PCR. The sample consists of 40,000 to 60,000 clones, around 93% of them appearing once. This specimen was CD8+ T cells from peripheral blood mononuclear cells, taken in the first trimester of pregnancy. These TCRs come from a female donor with multiple sclerosis, enrolled in a pregnancy study.

The CDR3 region has the DNA TGTGCCAGCAGTTCCTCGGGGGGCATTCAGTACTTC. This gives the protein CASSSSGGIQYF. The chain combines TRBV27 with TRBJ2-4; 7 nucleotides line up with TRBD2. V dropped 4 bases and J dropped 9; count of bases not matched to a gene: 3. Per the germline V gene, CDR1 is MNHEY and CDR2 is SMNVEV (reference sequence). CDR3 size: 12 residues.

The V gene is TRBV9, the J gene TRBJ2-7, with 7 bases fitting TRBD1. The CDR3 is 17 residues long. V lost 0 bases to trimming and J lost 0 bases; unmatched junction nucleotides: 9. Germline CDR1 is SGDLS and CDR2 is YYNGEE. The CDR3 bases are TGTGCCAGCAGCGTAGCTGGAGACAGGGCTTCCTCCTACGAGCAGTACTTC. Translated: CASSVAGDRASSYEQYF.

This rearrangement joins TRBV2 to TRBJ1-1; 7 nucleotides align to TRBD1. Unmatched junction bases numbered 8, after V lost 8 bases and J lost 5 bases. The CDR3 totals 13 residues. Germline values: CDR1 SNHLY, CDR2 FYNNEI. This CDR3 is CASGLQGRTEAFF. The CDR3 DNA is TGTGCCAGCGGGTTACAGGGGCGGACTGAAGCTTTCTTT.

The V call is TRBV11-2, the J call TRBJ2-7, with D possibly matching TRBD1 (5 bases). The V end was cut by 2 bases, the J end by 7 bases, with 18 bases between. There are 15 residues in the CDR3. Germline V CDR1 and CDR2: SGHAT, FQNNGV. CDR3 sequence: CASSLHPGMAWEQYF. CDR3 DNA: TGTGCCAGCAGCTTACATCCAGGGATGGCGTGGGAGCAGTACTTC.

The rearrangement links TRBV11-1 to TRBJ2-7; 9 bases map to TRBD1. Per germline, CDR1 SGHAT and CDR2 FQDESV (reference sequence). The V segment lost 5 bases and the J segment 2 bases; nucleotides outside the gene matches: 13. The CDR3 is made up of 17 amino acids. In nucleotides, the CDR3 is TGTGCCAGCAGCGGAACACAGGGGGCAAATACCCCCTACGAGCAGTACTTC. Protein product: CASSGTQGANTPYEQYF.

This clone occurred once. The chain uses TRBV7-9 and TRBJ1-1; D remains unclear. The germline gives CDR1 SEHNR, CDR2 FQNEAQ (reference sequence). This CDR3 has 11 residues. V dropped 4 bases and J dropped 2 bases, with 2 bases sitting between them. The CDR3 DNA reads as TGTGCCAGCAGCTCTAACACTGAAGCTTTCTTT. Encoded protein: CASSSNTEAFF. Variable domain in full (rest from reference TRBV7-9 and TRBJ1-1): DTGVSQNPRHKITKRGQNVTFRCDPISEHNRLYWYRQTLGQGPEFLTYFQNEAQLEKSRLLSDRFSAERPKGSFSTLEIQRTEQGDSAMYLCASSSNTEAFFGQGTRLTVV.

The genes are TRBV7-9 and TRBJ2-7; D is uncertain. Trimming removed 5 bases from V and 0 bases from J, with 8 bases in between. Germline values: CDR1 SEHNR, CDR2 FQNEAQ (reference sequence). The CDR3 totals 13 residues. CDR3 in DNA: TGTGCCAGCAGCCTCGAGAGCTCCTACGAGCAGTACTTC. It specifies CASSLESSYEQYF.

V is TRBV30 and J is TRBJ2-1; D gene unclear. The V gene lost 5 bases and the J gene lost 9 bases, with 11 bases spanning the gap. The CDR3 spans 11 residues. Germline CDR1 is GTSNPN and CDR2 is SVGIG (reference sequence). The CDR3 reads CAWDFVGEQFF. The CDR3 DNA follows: TGTGCCTGGGACTTTGTGGGTGAGCAGTTCTTC.

This clone was seen a single time. The J gene is TRBJ2-1, the V gene TRBV5-4; 15 nucleotides line up with TRBD2. Germline trimming cut 5 bases from V and 3 bases from J; bases unmatched to any gene: 6. Germline V gene sequence: CDR1 SGHNT, CDR2 YYREEE (reference sequence). The CDR3 covers 17 residues. The CDR3 spells CASRGLAGGHLYNEQFF. The CDR3 nucleotides read TGTGCCAGCAGGGGACTAGCGGGAGGCCACCTCTACAATGAGCAGTTCTTC.

This chain's CDR3 is CAWSSQPNTEAFF. The CDR3 DNA reads as TGTGCCTGGAGTTCACAGCCAAACACTGAAGCTTTCTTT. The chain combines TRBV30 with TRBJ1-1; unclear D gene. This CDR3 comprises 13 residues. In germline, CDR1 is GTSNPN, CDR2 SVGIG (reference sequence). The V end was cut by 2 bases, the J end by 2 bases, with 9 bases between.

The chain has TRBV27 and TRBJ2-2, with 7 bases identical to TRBD2. This CDR3 spans 13 amino acids. Germline CDR1 MNHEY, CDR2 SMNVEV (reference sequence). With 7 bases clipped from V and 6 bases from J, the junction kept 5 bases outside the gene matches. CDR3 nucleotides: TGTGCCAGCACCCCCCGGGAGGCCGGGGAGCTGTTTTTT. Translation gives CASTPREAGELFF.

CDR3 sequence reads: CASSQSLAGGSDTQYF. Written as DNA, the CDR3 is TGTGCCAGCAGCCAGTCCCTAGCGGGAGGATCAGATACGCAGTATTTT. The chain uses TRBV4-2 and TRBJ2-3; TRBD2 matches at 11 bases. V was clipped by 3 bases and J by 4 bases; unmatched bases: 6. This CDR3 comprises 16 residues. Per germline, CDR1 LGHNA and CDR2 YNFKEQ.